These T cell receptor beta chains were read from a single sample in a study of T cell clones after liver transplantation. Produced via immunoSEQ multiplex PCR; TCRdb's table is partial and in-frame only. There are around 76,000 clones in the sample; 75% to 90% occur only once, and roughly 0.87% lies in the top ten. Here the sequenced sample was CD4+ T cells from blood, taken 12 months after liver transplant. The receptors were sampled from a human patient who received a liver transplant. Some of the T cells might come from the graft donor. CDR3s include the opening cysteine and the closing phenylalanine or tryptophan. D genes are given only for firm matches. A clone size is listed for some rows: how often the clone was seen (once, few, many), or a class if it is expanded.

abundance	v_gene	d_gene	j_gene	CDR3aa	CDR3nt
.	TRBV29-1	.	TRBJ2-6	CSVETGGANVLTF	TGCAGCGTTGAAACGGGTGGGGCCAACGTCCTGACTTTC
few	TRBV16	.	TRBJ1-5	CASSQVYGSQPQHF	TGTGCCAGCAGCCAAGTTTACGGGAGTCAGCCCCAGCATTTT
once	TRBV7-9	.	TRBJ1-1	CASSLVSGRHTEAFF	TGTGCCAGCAGCTTAGTTTCAGGGCGGCACACTGAAGCTTTCTTT
.	TRBV5-1	.	TRBJ2-5	CASIEGSGQETQYF	TGCGCCAGCATCGAGGGGAGTGGGCAAGAGACCCAGTACTTC
.	TRBV25-1	.	TRBJ2-1	CASSEFTGSGSYNEQFF	TGTGCCAGCAGTGAGTTTACAGGGAGCGGTTCCTACAATGAGCAGTTCTTC
.	TRBV7-8	.	TRBJ1-5	CASSLLLASNQPQHF	TGTGCCAGCAGCCTCCTTTTGGCGAGCAATCAGCCCCAGCATTTT
.	TRBV5-1	.	TRBJ1-1	CASSGRGTEAFF	TGCGCCAGCAGCGGACGGGGCACTGAAGCTTTCTTT
.	TRBV28	.	TRBJ1-1	CATISRGEGGTEAFF	TGTGCCACCATCTCTCGGGGGGAAGGTGGCACTGAAGCTTTCTTT
.	TRBV4-3	TRBD1	TRBJ1-5	CASSPDRGNQPQHF	TGCGCCAGCAGCCCCGACAGGGGAAATCAGCCCCAGCATTTT
.	TRBV2	.	TRBJ2-1	CASSDLGRRSYNEQFF	TGTGCCAGCAGTGATTTGGGCAGGCGATCCTACAATGAGCAGTTCTTC
.	TRBV6-6	TRBD1	TRBJ1-1	CASSRDSITEAFF	TGTGCCAGCAGTCGGGACAGTATCACTGAAGCTTTCTTT
.	TRBV7-6	.	TRBJ2-1	CASSPLASNNEQFF	TGTGCCAGCAGCCCCCTAGCATCGAATAATGAGCAGTTCTTC
many	TRBV19	TRBD1	TRBJ1-5	CASTGPGQGNQPQHF	TGTGCCAGTACAGGACCTGGACAGGGCAATCAGCCCCAGCATTTT
.	TRBV4-1	.	TRBJ2-7	CASSQVLGGPYEQYF	TGCGCCAGCAGCCAAGTCTTGGGCGGACCCTACGAGCAGTACTTC
.	TRBV6-5	TRBD1	TRBJ2-7	CASRWDRGQREQYF	TGTGCCAGCAGGTGGGACAGGGGGCAACGTGAGCAGTACTTC
once	TRBV7-2	.	TRBJ1-3	CASSTERVNTIYF	TGTGCCAGCAGCACCGAACGCGTAAACACCATATATTTT
.	TRBV27	.	TRBJ1-4	CASSLLASTNEKLFF	TGTGCCAGCAGTTTACTGGCGTCAACTAATGAAAAACTGTTTTTT
few	TRBV6-1	TRBD1	TRBJ1-2	CASSEAAGGSYGYTF	TGTGCCAGCAGTGAAGCGGCAGGGGGAAGCTATGGCTACACCTTC
.	TRBV19	.	TRBJ1-2	CASSIGSKLNYGYTF	TGTGCCAGTAGTATTGGCAGCAAATTAAACTATGGCTACACCTTC
.	TRBV28	.	TRBJ1-5	CASSFPGSSNQPQHF	TGTGCCAGCAGTTTTCCGGGTAGTTCCAATCAGCCCCAGCATTTT
many	TRBV14	.	TRBJ1-2	CASSQDRLYGYTF	TGTGCCAGCAGCCAAGACAGGCTCTATGGCTACACCTTC
.	TRBV7-2	.	TRBJ2-7	CASSLAGYLYEQYF	TGTGCCAGCAGCTTAGCAGGATACCTCTACGAGCAGTACTTC
.	TRBV11-3	TRBD1	TRBJ1-1	CASSTGTANTEAFF	TGTGCCAGCAGCACAGGGACAGCCAACACTGAAGCTTTCTTT
.	TRBV28	.	TRBJ2-7	CASTPGGIAGRIRAPYEQYF	TGTGCCAGCACACCAGGGGGAATAGCGGGCCGGATAAGGGCCCCCTACGAGCAGTACTTC
.	TRBV18	TRBD1	TRBJ1-1	CASSPGTGTEAFF	TGTGCCAGCTCACCTGGGACAGGAACTGAAGCTTTCTTT
.	TRBV2	.	TRBJ2-3	CASSRQVRTDTQYF	TGTGCCAGCAGTCGACAGGTTCGCACAGATACGCAGTATTTT
.	TRBV2	TRBD2	TRBJ2-7	CASSVIAGSGGEQYF	TGTGCCAGCAGTGTGATAGCGGGCTCGGGGGGGGAGCAGTACTTC
.	TRBV5-4	TRBD2	TRBJ2-5	CASSLGLAGQETQYF	TGTGCCAGCAGCCTGGGACTAGCGGGTCAAGAGACCCAGTACTTC
.	TRBV19	.	TRBJ1-2	CASGRVGGNGYTF	TGTGCCAGCGGAAGGGTTGGAGGGAATGGCTACACCTTC
.	TRBV19	TRBD1	TRBJ1-2	CASSTRQGRIVIRGYTF	TGTGCCAGTAGCACACGACAGGGCCGTATCGTCATTCGTGGCTACACCTTC
.	TRBV5-1	TRBD2	TRBJ2-5	CASSAGLAEETQYF	TGCGCCAGCAGCGCGGGACTAGCGGAAGAGACCCAGTACTTC